The rows below give T cell receptor beta chains drawn from one sample of a study of a mutant IDH1 vaccine in newly diagnosed glioma. These receptors lack a known antigen. TCRdb's table, derived via immunoSEQ multiplex PCR, lists solely in-frame clones and lacks some. The sample consists of about 45,000 clones, 85% to 95% of them appearing once. Sample: PBMCs, taken from a glioma patient whose treatment included an IDH1 peptide vaccine. Source of these receptors: a man in his fifties or sixties with glioma. The CDR3 runs from the conserved cysteine through the conserved F or W. D genes are given only for firm matches. Clone size is shown for a subset of rows, as once, few, many or a class of expanded clone.

J | V | D | size | CDR3 | DNA
TRBJ2-1 | TRBV7-2 | NA | NA | CASSFQYNEQFF | TGTGCCAGCAGCTTTCAGTACAATGAGCAGTTCTTC
TRBJ2-5 | TRBV6-5 | TRBD1 | NA | CASSSWTGWETQYF | TGTGCCAGCAGTTCGTGGACAGGTTGGGAGACCCAGTACTTC
TRBJ1-3 | TRBV7-8 | NA | NA | CASSYSQNSGNTIYF | TGTGCCAGCAGCTACAGCCAGAACTCTGGAAACACCATATATTTT
TRBJ2-7 | TRBV11-2 | NA | NA | CASSLVSPAREQYF | TGTGCCAGCAGCTTAGTCAGTCCGGCTAGGGAGCAGTACTTC
TRBJ1-5 | TRBV7-9 | NA | NA | CASSLGGRANQPQHF | TGTGCCAGCAGCTTAGGGGGCAGGGCTAATCAGCCCCAGCATTTT
TRBJ2-3 | TRBV6-1 | TRBD2 | NA | CASSKGTSGGGIADTQYF | TGTGCCAGCAGTAAAGGGACTAGCGGAGGGGGTATCGCAGATACGCAGTATTTT
TRBJ1-2 | TRBV5-6 | TRBD1 | NA | CASSQPPGQATRGYGYTF | TGTGCCAGCAGCCAACCCCCGGGACAGGCGACCAGAGGCTATGGCTACACCTTC
TRBJ2-1 | TRBV29-1 | NA | NA | CSVEDLLDNEQFF | TGCAGCGTTGAAGATCTACTAGACAATGAGCAGTTCTTC
TRBJ2-7 | TRBV6-6 | NA | NA | CASSYPQGTTVEQYF | TGTGCCAGCAGTTACCCCCAGGGCACCACTGTGGAGCAGTACTTC
TRBJ1-2 | TRBV28 | NA | NA | CASAPGRRYGYTF | TGTGCCAGCGCCCCCGGGCGGCGCTATGGCTACACCTTC
TRBJ2-6 | TRBV5-1 | NA | NA | CASSLEGSSGANVLTF | TGCGCCAGCAGCTTGGAGGGTTCATCTGGGGCCAACGTCCTGACTTTC
TRBJ1-1 | TRBV29-1 | TRBD1 | NA | CSVARLVSGGSTEAFF | TGCAGCGTTGCTCGACTAGTCTCAGGGGGCAGTACTGAAGCTTTCTTT
TRBJ2-3 | TRBV6-6 | TRBD2 | once | CASSYTGLAVADTQYF | TGTGCCAGCAGTTACACGGGACTAGCGGTGGCAGATACGCAGTATTTT
TRBJ2-3 | TRBV4-1 | TRBD2 | NA | CASSQASGRSQDTQYF | TGCGCCAGCAGCCAAGCTAGCGGGAGATCACAGGATACGCAGTATTTT
TRBJ1-1 | TRBV29-1 | TRBD1 | NA | CSVQGRQGANTEAFF | TGCAGCGTTCAGGGTCGACAGGGGGCAAACACTGAAGCTTTCTTT
TRBJ2-3 | TRBV30 | TRBD2 | NA | CAWSALSGTDTQYF | TGTGCCTGGAGTGCCCTGAGCGGGACGGATACGCAGTATTTT
TRBJ2-5 | TRBV7-2 | TRBD1 | NA | CASSLATGAGETQYF | TGTGCCAGCAGCTTAGCGACAGGGGCGGGAGAGACCCAGTACTTC
TRBJ1-4 | TRBV4-2 | NA | NA | CASSQERSFEKLFF | TGTGCCAGCAGCCAAGAGCGGTCTTTTGAAAAACTGTTTTTT
TRBJ2-2 | TRBV27 | NA | NA | CASSSNWDTGELFF | TGTGCCAGCAGTTCTAATTGGGACACCGGGGAGCTGTTTTTT
TRBJ2-5 | TRBV1 | NA | once | CTSSRGLAVEETQYF | TGCACCAGCAGCCGAGGACTAGCGGTTGAAGAGACCCAGTACTTC
TRBJ2-1 | TRBV6-4 | NA | NA | CASSDSSSNEQFF | TGTGCCAGCAGTGACTCGAGTTCAAATGAGCAGTTCTTC
TRBJ1-5 | TRBV2 | NA | NA | CASNQGSGNQPQHF | TGTGCCAGCAATCAGGGTTCGGGCAATCAGCCCCAGCATTTT
TRBJ2-5 | TRBV10-3 | TRBD2 | NA | CAIRAGEETQYF | TGTGCCATCAGAGCGGGGGAAGAGACCCAGTACTTC
TRBJ1-2 | TRBV5-6 | NA | NA | CASSLDTYGYTF | TGTGCCAGCAGCTTGGATACCTATGGCTACACCTTC
TRBJ2-1 | TRBV27 | TRBD2 | NA | CASSLSATSGKRQFF | TGTGCCAGCAGTTTATCGGCGACTAGCGGAAAAAGGCAGTTCTTC
TRBJ1-5 | TRBV7-8 | NA | NA | CASSLDPQPQHF | TGTGCCAGCAGCTTAGATCCTCAGCCCCAGCATTTT